This entry features one T cell receptor beta chain sequence. This CDR3 contains 11 residues. The germline V gene encodes CDR1 SQVTM and CDR2 ANQGSEA. Between the trimmed V and J ends, which lost 5 bases and 6 bases, there was a span of 11 bases. The sequencing template was cDNA reverse transcribed from extracted RNA. Using immunoSEQ multiplex PCR, the repertoire was profiled, and TCRdb retains in-frame clones only, with some absent. Of around 200,000 clones listed, roughly 53% are singletons. This entry is derived from a study of CD8+ T cells in alopecia areata. Treatment defined: oral pan-JAK inhibitor, 5-10 mg twice daily.

This specimen was CD8+ T cells sorted from blood, taken at week 24, from a patient treated with tofacitinib. The TCR originated in a human donor with alopecia areata. The V call is TRBV29-1, the J call TRBJ2-7, with D perhaps matching TRBD2 (6 bases). The CDR3 sequence: CSVREEGEQYF. CDR3 bases: TGCAGCGTTCGAGAGGAGGGCGAGCAGTACTTC.